The next 5 T cell receptor beta chains were all read from a single sample in a study of OX40 agonist ivuxolimab in advanced cancers. Repertoires were generated with immunoSEQ multiplex PCR, while TCRdb's copy carries only in-frame clones and drops some. The sample has 57,000 or so clones, around 86% seen once. Source: CD4+ or CD8+ T cells sorted from blood, taken in a trial of the OX40 agonist ivuxolimab. These receptors all come from an adult with an advanced solid tumor such as melanoma, head and neck, liver or kidney cancer.

The chain uses TRBV29-1 and TRBJ2-3; TRBD2 matches at 11 bases. Germline assignment: CDR1 SQVTM and CDR2 ANQGSEA. The CDR3 loop spans 15 amino acids. The ends lost 6 bases at V and 3 bases at J; junction bases unmatched: 8. The CDR3 nucleotides read TGCAGCGTCGTAGCCCTAGCGGGGGGTACAGATACGCAGTATTTT. This translates into CSVVALAGGTDTQYF.

The chain has TRBV9 and TRBJ1-1; the match to TRBD1 covers 7 bases. Looked up from germline, CDR1 is SGDLS and CDR2 is YYNGEE. This CDR3 has 15 residues. V shed 3 bases, J shed 1 base, and the junction held 6 bases outside the gene matches. CDR3 nucleotides: TGTGCCAGCAGCGGATGGACAGGATCGAACACTGAAGCTTTCTTT. Translated: CASSGWTGSNTEAFF.

V usage is TRBV4-1 and J usage is TRBJ1-3; D unresolved. In germline, CDR1 is MGHRA, CDR2 YSYEKL. With 1 base removed from V and 0 bases from J, the gap between germline ends came to 7 bases. This CDR3 is built from 15 residues. The CDR3 sequence is CASSQALSSGNTIYF. Here the CDR3 DNA reads TGCGCCAGCAGCCAAGCCCTGTCCTCTGGAAACACCATATATTTT.

The chain couples TRBV5-4 to TRBJ2-5; D may be TRBD2 (6 bases). V gave up 1 base and J gave up 9 bases, with 16 bases separating them. Germline loops: CDR1 SGHNT, CDR2 YYREEE (reference sequence). CDR3 length equals 14 residues. The DNA of the CDR3 is TGTGCCAGCAGCTTGAGTAGCGGCGATGGGGCCCAGTACTTC. Translating it yields CASSLSSGDGAQYF.

The chain carries TRBV4-1 and TRBJ2-3; 7 nucleotides agree with TRBD1. Germline V gene data show CDR1 as MGHRA and CDR2 as YSYEKL. The length of the CDR3 is 14 residues. The V gene end was trimmed by 5 bases and the J gene end by 7 bases; junction bases not matched to a gene: 9. CDR3: CASSFDRDLYTQYF. The CDR3 coding sequence is TGCGCCAGCAGCTTTGACAGGGATCTGTATACGCAGTATTTT.